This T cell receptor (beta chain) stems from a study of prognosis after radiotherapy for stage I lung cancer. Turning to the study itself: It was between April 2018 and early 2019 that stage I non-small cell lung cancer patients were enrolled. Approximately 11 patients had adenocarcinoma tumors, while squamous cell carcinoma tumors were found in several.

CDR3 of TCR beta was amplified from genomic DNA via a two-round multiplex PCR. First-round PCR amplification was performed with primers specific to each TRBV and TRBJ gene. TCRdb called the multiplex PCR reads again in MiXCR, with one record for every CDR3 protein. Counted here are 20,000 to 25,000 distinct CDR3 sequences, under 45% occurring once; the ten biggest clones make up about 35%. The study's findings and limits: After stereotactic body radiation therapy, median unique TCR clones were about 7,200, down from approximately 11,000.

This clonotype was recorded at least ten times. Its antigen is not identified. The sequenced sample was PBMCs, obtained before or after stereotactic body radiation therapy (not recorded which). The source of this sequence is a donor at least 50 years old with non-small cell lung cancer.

CDR3: CSAPTRQGPAQETQYF. The CDR3 DNA reads TGCAGTGCCCCAACCAGACAGGGCCCAGCGCAAGAGACCCAGTACTTC. This chain uses TRBV20-1 with TRBJ2-5; TRBD1 matches at 7 bases. The germline gives CDR1 DFQATT, CDR2 SNEGSKA (reference sequence). Germline trimming cut 6 bases from V and 2 bases from J; bases unmatched to any gene: 15. The CDR3 totals 16 residues.